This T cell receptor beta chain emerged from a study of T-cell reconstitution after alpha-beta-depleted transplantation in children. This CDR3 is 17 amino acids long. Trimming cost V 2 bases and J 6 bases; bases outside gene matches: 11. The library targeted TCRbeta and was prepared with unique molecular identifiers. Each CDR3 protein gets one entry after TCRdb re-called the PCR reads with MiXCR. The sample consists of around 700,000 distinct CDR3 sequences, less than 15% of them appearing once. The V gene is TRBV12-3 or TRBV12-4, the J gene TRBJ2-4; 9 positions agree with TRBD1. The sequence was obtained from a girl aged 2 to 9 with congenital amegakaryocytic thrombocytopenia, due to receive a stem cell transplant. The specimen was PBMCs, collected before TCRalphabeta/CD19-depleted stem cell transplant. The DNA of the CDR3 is TGTGCCAGCAGTTTACAGGGGAGGACAGGGGATGGAAACATTCAGTACTTC. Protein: CASSLQGRTGDGNIQYF.